This entry lists 2 T cell receptor beta chains sequenced from one sample in a study of neurological immune-mediated disorders. TCRdb processed the 5' RACE reads anew with MiXCR; each CDR3 protein has one entry. The repertoire holds about 24,000 distinct CDR3 sequences, with about 6.3% as singletons. Material: PBMCs. These receptors all come from a woman between 40 and 55 years old in good health.

This clonotype was detected ten times or more. The chain employs TRBV5-1 and TRBJ2-7, with D uncertain. The germline V and J ends were trimmed by 1 base and 1 base, with 9 bases remaining between them. Looked up from germline, CDR1 is SGHRS and CDR2 is YFSETQ. The CDR3 spans 14 residues. CDR3: CASSLFLGSYEQYF. CDR3 in DNA: TGCGCCAGCAGCTTGTTTCTGGGTTCCTACGAGCAGTACTTC.

The sample holds many counts of this clonotype. This chain links TRBV5-5 with TRBJ1-1, with TRBD1 identical over 9 bases. The CDR3 length is 15 residues. Losses at the gene ends were 1 base for V and 3 bases for J; bases not matched to a gene: 4. Per germline, CDR1 SGHKS and CDR2 YYEKEE (reference sequence). The CDR3 here is CASSLLRTGDTEAFF. The CDR3 DNA sequence: TGTGCCAGCAGCTTGCTACGGACAGGGGACACTGAAGCTTTCTTT. Supplemented by reference TRBV5-5 and TRBJ1-1, the full variable domain reads DAGVTQSPTHLIKTRGQQVTLRCSPISGHKSVSWYQQVLGQGPQFIFQYYEKEERGRGNFPDRFSARQFPNYSSELNVNALLLGDSALYLCASSLLRTGDTEAFFGQGTRLTVV.